The 23 T cell receptor beta chains below come from one sample, sequenced in a study of post-analysis software for immune sequencing data (dated by TCRdb to about 2015). Study-wide conclusions, independent of this receptor: Significantly higher frequencies in patients than in controls were found for a few TRBV segments, including TRBV5-6, TRBV5-1 and TRBV20-1.

The method behind the library was PCR. The reads were generated on an Illumina HiSeq 2500. Unique molecular identifiers were incorporated into TCR beta cDNA libraries to reduce PCR and sequencing biases. TCRdb trimmed the raw reads at Q25, called clones with MiXCR and kept productive beta chains. Each record represents a unique CDR3 protein, reported with the most common genes and DNA among its rows. Within this sample are 650,000 to 850,000 distinct CDR3 sequences, with around 42% of them counted one time only. Together, the top ten hold 4.9% of the sample. For these receptors, no antigen is known. The sequenced sample was blood. The receptors come from a girl aged 5-17 years with multiple sclerosis.

As for this clonotype: At one of its ends the junction is not consistent with the germline gene, which may arise from a read error. The rearrangement joins TRBV29-1 to TRBJ2-1; D is possibly TRBD2 (5 bases). Germline CDR1 is SQVTM and CDR2 is ANQGSEA. The CDR3 extends over 10 amino acids. CDR3 DNA: TGCAGCGCTGAAGGCGGGGAGCAGTTCTTC. Residues: CSAEGGEQFF.

This clonotype turned up a few times. This rearrangement joins TRBV7-2 to TRBJ2-7; no firm D call. This CDR3 is 14 amino acids long. V was cut by 3 bases and J by 0 bases, with 9 bases left in between. Germline CDR1 and CDR2: SGHTA and FQGNSA. The CDR3 loop is CASSLGRPSYEQYF. DNA of the CDR3: TGTGCCAGCAGCTTGGGTAGGCCCTCCTACGAGCAGTACTTC.

V gene TRBV15 combines with J gene TRBJ1-2, with 9 positions matching TRBD1. The junction had 17 bases not matched to a gene; V was cut back by 5 bases and J by 4 bases. The germline V gene has CDR1 LNHNV and CDR2 YYDKDF (reference sequence). The CDR3 sequence is 18 residues long. The CDR3 coding sequence is TGTGCCACCAGCTTGGGGATGGGGACAGGGCCATCCCGCTATGGCTACACCTTC. Its translation is CATSLGMGTGPSRYGYTF. The whole variable domain, filled in from reference TRBV15 and TRBJ1-2, reads DAMVIQNPRYQVTQFGKPVTLSCSQTLNHNVMYWYQQKSSQAPKLLFHYYDKDFNNEADTPDNFQSRRPNTSFCFLDIRSPGLGDTAMYLCATSLGMGTGPSRYGYTFGSGTRLTVV.

This clonotype was recorded a few times. This chain uses TRBV20-1 with TRBJ2-4, with TRBD1 identical over 7 bases. The J call is doubtful: the DNA matches TRBJ2-7 better. Per germline, CDR1 DFQATT and CDR2 SNEGSKA (reference sequence). The CDR3 runs 13 residues. In DNA form, the CDR3 reads TGCAGTGCTCGGGACAGCCAGACCTACGAGCAGTACTTC. As protein: CSARDSQTYEQYF.

This clonotype was seen only a few times. This rearrangement joins TRBV28 to TRBJ2-4; D is unresolved. The DNA matches TRBJ2-7 better at its end, which makes the J call doubtful. CDR3 size: 13 residues. From germline, CDR1 is MDHEN and CDR2 SYDVKM. The CDR3 sequence: CASSSVGRYEQYF. In DNA form, the CDR3 reads TGTGCCAGCAGTTCCGTGGGTCGCTACGAGCAGTACTTC.

V is TRBV12-3 or TRBV12-4 and J is TRBJ2-5; no definite D call. Trimming pared 3 bases from V and 12 bases from J, leaving 17 bases between. CDR3 size: 13 residues. The CDR3 protein is CASSFGPNYEKYF. For the CDR3, the DNA is TGTGCCAGCAGTTTTGGACCTAACTACGAGAAGTACTTC.

V usage is TRBV14 and J usage is TRBJ2-7, with D perhaps matching TRBD1 (5 bases). Germline-derived CDR1 and CDR2 are SGHDN and FVKESK. This CDR3 is built from 14 residues. The V end lost 3 bases, the J end lost 4 bases, and 13 bases lay between the germline ends. The CDR3 sequence is CASSQEGVLYEQYF. CDR3 bases: TGTGCCAGCAGCCAGGAAGGGGTACTATACGAGCAGTACTTC.

This clonotype showed up many times. V gene TRBV6-6 combines with J gene TRBJ2-7, with 11 bases identical to TRBD2. With 5 bases clipped from V and 3 bases from J, the junction kept 9 bases outside the gene matches. This CDR3 comprises 16 residues. The V gene's germline CDR1 is MNHNY and CDR2 SVGAGI (reference sequence). The DNA of the CDR3 is TGTGCCAGCAGTCCTCTGGGACTAGCGGAGAACTACGAGCAGTACTTC. Translated: CASSPLGLAENYEQYF.

The rearrangement joins TRBV5-6 to TRBJ1-2; TRBD1 is a possible D gene (5 bases). This CDR3 is 15 amino acids long. With 1 base removed from V and 7 bases from J, the gap between germline ends came to 17 bases. Germline V gives CDR1 SGHDT, CDR2 YYEEEE. The DNA for the CDR3 is TGTGCCAGCAGCTTGAGTCCTGGGACTTTAGGTGGCTACACCTTC. Its translation is CASSLSPGTLGGYTF. The variable domain in full, completed from reference TRBV5-6 and TRBJ1-2, reads DAGVTQSPTHLIKTRGQQVTLRCSPKSGHDTVSWYQQALGQGPQFIFQYYEEEERQRGNFPDRFSGHQFPNYSSELNVNALLLGDSALYLCASSLSPGTLGGYTFGSGTRLTVV.

The V call is TRBV7-9, the J call TRBJ1-2; D gene ambiguous. CDR1 and CDR2 from the germline V gene are SEHNR and FQNEAQ (reference sequence). This CDR3 has 16 residues. V dropped 5 bases and J dropped 0 bases, with 16 bases sitting between them. CDR3 sequence reads: CASSHSFLRANYGYTF. The DNA of the CDR3 is TGTGCCAGCAGCCACAGTTTCCTCAGAGCTAACTATGGCTACACCTTC.

This clonotype occurred a few times. The CDR3 coding sequence is TGTGCCAGCAGCGCAGGACCCGCTGCGGTCGATGAGCAGTTCTTC. Its translation is CASSAGPAAVDEQFF. The chain has TRBV9 and TRBJ2-1; no clear D. The germline V gene has CDR1 SGDLS and CDR2 YYNGEE. V lost 3 bases to trimming and J lost 8 bases, with 18 bases between them. The CDR3 length is 15 residues.

V is TRBV20-1 and J is TRBJ2-3; D not certain. Germline loops: CDR1 DFQATT, CDR2 SNEGSKA (reference sequence). The CDR3 runs to 12 residues. V gave up 7 bases and J gave up 2 bases, with 10 bases separating them. The CDR3: CSVAALTDTQYF. The CDR3 bases are TGCAGTGTGGCCGCGCTCACAGATACGCAGTATTTT.

This chain joins TRBV2 and TRBJ2-1; D is unresolved. The CDR3 consists of 15 residues. The germline V gene encodes CDR1 SNHLY and CDR2 FYNNEI. V lost 0 bases to trimming and J lost 3 bases, with 9 bases between them. The CDR3 DNA follows: TGTGCCAGCAGTGAAGCCTATTCCGGCTACAATGAGCAGTTCTTC. This translates into CASSEAYSGYNEQFF.

This clonotype was seen a few times. The chain has TRBV9 and TRBJ2-5, with a weak D call TRBD2 (6 bases). The CDR3 is 14 residues long. Germline CDR1 is SGDLS and CDR2 is YYNGEE. With 4 bases removed from V and 5 bases from J, the gap between germline ends came to 15 bases. In nucleotides, the CDR3 is TGTGCCAGCAGCCCCGGGACTCGAGGGGAGACCCAGTACTTC. Translating it yields CASSPGTRGETQYF. The full variable domain, rest sourced from reference TRBV9 and TRBJ2-5, is DSGVTQTPKHLITATGQRVTLRCSPRSGDLSVYWYQQSLDQGLQFLIQYYNGEERAKGNILERFSAQQFPDLHSELNLSSLELGDSALYFCASSPGTRGETQYFGPGTRLLVL.

The table lists this clonotype with a few counts. The V gene is TRBV7-9, the J gene TRBJ1-4; tentative D call: TRBD1 (6 bases). The CDR3 is 15 amino acids. Germline V lookup: CDR1 SEHNR, CDR2 FQNEAQ (reference sequence). Trimming cost V 2 bases and J 6 bases, with 13 bases left between them. CDR3 in amino acids: CASSLRGTQDEKLFF. CDR3 in DNA: TGTGCCAGCAGCTTACGAGGGACACAGGATGAAAAACTGTTTTTT.

This sequence joins TRBV4-1 and TRBJ2-1; the D call may be TRBD1 or TRBD2 (9 bases each). Trimming left V 4 bases short and J 8 bases short, with 21 bases between. Germline V lookup: CDR1 MGHRA, CDR2 YSYEKL. The length of the CDR3 is 16 residues. The CDR3 nucleotides are TGCGCCAGCAGCCTACAGGGGGCTAGCGGGGCGGATGAGCAGTTCTTC. It specifies CASSLQGASGADEQFF.

This chain joins TRBV5-1 and TRBJ2-1; D is undetermined. The CDR3 extends over 14 amino acids. The V end was cut by 1 base, the J end by 3 bases, with 8 bases between. Germline V lookup: CDR1 SGHRS, CDR2 YFSETQ. CDR3 protein: CASSLFNDYNEQFF. The CDR3 DNA reads as TGCGCCAGCAGCTTGTTTAACGACTACAATGAGCAGTTCTTC.

As DNA, the CDR3 is TGCAGTGCTAGAGATCCGGATCCTGGCAGGCCCTATGGCTACACCTTC. It codes for CSARDPDPGRPYGYTF. The chain couples TRBV20-1 to TRBJ1-2; D is ambiguous. V lost 0 bases and J lost 4, with 18 bases in between. The CDR3 runs to 16 residues. CDR1 is DFQATT and CDR2 is SNEGSKA in the germline V gene (reference sequence).

This clonotype was seen a few times. This chain joins TRBV20-1 and TRBJ1-4; D gene uncertain. The CDR3 is 10 amino acids. The V gene lost 8 bases and the J gene lost 8 bases, with 9 bases spanning the gap. Per the germline V gene, CDR1 is DFQATT and CDR2 is SNEGSKA (reference sequence). CDR3: CSPDREKLFF. As DNA, the CDR3 is TGCAGTCCGGACCGCGAAAAACTGTTTTTT.

This clonotype came up a few times. This chain joins TRBV3-1 and TRBJ2-5; no clear D. CDR1 and CDR2 (germline): LGHDT, YNNKEL (reference sequence). This CDR3 region has 12 residues. The V end lost 5 bases, the J end lost 6 bases, and 10 bases lay between the germline ends. CDR3 DNA sequence: TGTGCCAGCAGCTACATTTCCCAGACCCAGTACTTC. It is translated as CASSYISQTQYF.

The gene calls are TRBV14 and TRBJ1-1, with D perhaps matching TRBD1 (5 bases). CDR3 length: 16 amino acids. The V end lost 0 bases, the J end lost 3 bases, and 14 bases lay between the germline ends. Germline-derived CDR1 and CDR2 are SGHDN and FVKESK. The CDR3 here is CASSQDVGAVDTEAFF. For the CDR3, the DNA is TGTGCCAGCAGCCAAGACGTTGGGGCGGTAGACACTGAAGCTTTCTTT. Supplemented by reference TRBV14 and TRBJ1-1, the full variable domain reads EAGVTQFPSHSVIEKGQTVTLRCDPISGHDNLYWYRRVMGKEIKFLLHFVKESKQDESGMPNNRFLAERTGGTYSTLKVQPAELEDSGVYFCASSQDVGAVDTEAFFGQGTRLTVV.

The chain has TRBV27 and TRBJ1-1; 9 nucleotides match TRBD1. With 6 bases clipped from V and 4 bases from J, the junction kept 3 bases outside the gene matches. The CDR3 is made up of 13 amino acids. Germline values: CDR1 MNHEY, CDR2 SMNVEV (reference sequence). The DNA for the CDR3 is TGTGCCAGCAGGGACAGGGGTATCACTGAAGCTTTCTTT. Amino acids: CASRDRGITEAFF.

The CDR3 reads CATRQGATYEQYF. The CDR3 nucleotides are TGTGCCACCAGACAGGGGGCGACCTACGAGCAGTACTTC. The genes are TRBV15 and TRBJ2-5; 9 nucleotides match TRBD1. The DNA end lines up better with TRBJ2-7; the J call may be wrong. CDR3 length: 13 residues. Germline loops: CDR1 LNHNV, CDR2 YYDKDF (reference sequence).